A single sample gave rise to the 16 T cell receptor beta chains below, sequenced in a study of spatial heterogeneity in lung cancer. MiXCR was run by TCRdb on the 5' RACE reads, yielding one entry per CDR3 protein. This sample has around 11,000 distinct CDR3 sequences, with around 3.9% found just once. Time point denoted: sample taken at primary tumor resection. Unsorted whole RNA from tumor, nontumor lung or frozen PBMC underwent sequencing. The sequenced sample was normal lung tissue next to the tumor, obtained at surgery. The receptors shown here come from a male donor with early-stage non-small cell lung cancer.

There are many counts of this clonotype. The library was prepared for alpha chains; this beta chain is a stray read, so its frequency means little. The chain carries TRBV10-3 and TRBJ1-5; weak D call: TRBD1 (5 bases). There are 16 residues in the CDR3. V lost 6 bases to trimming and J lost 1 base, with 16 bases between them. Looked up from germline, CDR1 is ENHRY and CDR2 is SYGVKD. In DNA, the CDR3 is TGTGCCATCAGCCAGCGGGGCAGGGACAGCAATCAGCCCCAGCATTTT. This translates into CAISQRGRDSNQPQHF.

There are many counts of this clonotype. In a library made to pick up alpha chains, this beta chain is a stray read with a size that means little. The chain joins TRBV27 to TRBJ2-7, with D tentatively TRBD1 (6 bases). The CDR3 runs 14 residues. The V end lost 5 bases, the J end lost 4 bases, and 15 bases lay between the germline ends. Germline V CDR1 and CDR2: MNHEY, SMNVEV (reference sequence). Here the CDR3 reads CASSHQYTGYEQYF. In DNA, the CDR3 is TGTGCCAGCAGTCACCAATATACAGGGTACGAGCAGTACTTC.

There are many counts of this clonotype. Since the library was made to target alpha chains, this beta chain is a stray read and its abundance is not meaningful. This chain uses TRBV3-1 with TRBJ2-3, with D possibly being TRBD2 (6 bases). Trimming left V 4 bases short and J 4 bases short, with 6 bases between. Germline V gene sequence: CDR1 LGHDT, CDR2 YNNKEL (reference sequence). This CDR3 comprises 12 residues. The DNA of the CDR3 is TGTGCCAGCAGCCCTAGCGCAGATACGCAGTATTTT. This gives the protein CASSPSADTQYF.

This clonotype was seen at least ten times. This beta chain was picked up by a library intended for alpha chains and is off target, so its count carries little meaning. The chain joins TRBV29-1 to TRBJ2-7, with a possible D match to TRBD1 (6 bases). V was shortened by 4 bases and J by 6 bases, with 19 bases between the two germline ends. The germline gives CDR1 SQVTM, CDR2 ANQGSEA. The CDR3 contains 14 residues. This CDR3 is CSVAPGQRAAEQYF. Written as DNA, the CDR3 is TGCAGCGTTGCGCCGGGACAAAGGGCCGCCGAGCAGTACTTC.

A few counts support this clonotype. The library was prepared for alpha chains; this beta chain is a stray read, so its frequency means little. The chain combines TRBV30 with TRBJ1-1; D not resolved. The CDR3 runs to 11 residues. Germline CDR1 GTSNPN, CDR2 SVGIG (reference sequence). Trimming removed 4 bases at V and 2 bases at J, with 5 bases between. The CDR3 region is CAWNRNTEAFF. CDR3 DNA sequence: TGTGCCTGGAACAGAAACACTGAAGCTTTCTTT. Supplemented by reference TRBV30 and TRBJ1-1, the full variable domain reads SQTIHQWPATLVQPVGSPLSLECTVEGTSNPNLYWYRQAAGRGLQLLFYSVGIGQISSEVPQNLSASRPQDRQFILSSKKLLLSDSGFYLCAWNRNTEAFFGQGTRLTVV.

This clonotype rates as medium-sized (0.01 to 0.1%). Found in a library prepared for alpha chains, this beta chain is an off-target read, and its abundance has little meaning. CDR3 nucleotide sequence: TGTGCCAGCAGTTACCCTAGCGGGGGGACGGGAGATACGCAGTATTTT. Its translation: CASSYPSGGTGDTQYF. V and J are TRBV12-3 or TRBV12-4 and TRBJ2-3; 11 positions agree with TRBD2. V shed 4 bases, J shed 5 bases, and the junction held 8 bases outside the gene matches. The CDR3 has 16 amino acids.

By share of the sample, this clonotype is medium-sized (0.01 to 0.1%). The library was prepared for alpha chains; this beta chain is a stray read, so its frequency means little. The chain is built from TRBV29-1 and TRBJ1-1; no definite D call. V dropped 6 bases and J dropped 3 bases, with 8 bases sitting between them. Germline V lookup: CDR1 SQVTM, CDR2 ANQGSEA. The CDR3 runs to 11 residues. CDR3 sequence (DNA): TGCAGCGTCAGCAGGTACACTGAAGCTTTCTTT. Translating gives CSVSRYTEAFF. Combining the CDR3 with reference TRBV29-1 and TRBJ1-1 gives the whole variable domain SAVISQKPSRDICQRGTSLTIQCQVDSQVTMMFWYRQQPGQSLTLIATANQGSEATYESGFVIDKFPISRPNLTFSTLTVSNMSPEDSSIYLCSVSRYTEAFFGQGTRLTVV.

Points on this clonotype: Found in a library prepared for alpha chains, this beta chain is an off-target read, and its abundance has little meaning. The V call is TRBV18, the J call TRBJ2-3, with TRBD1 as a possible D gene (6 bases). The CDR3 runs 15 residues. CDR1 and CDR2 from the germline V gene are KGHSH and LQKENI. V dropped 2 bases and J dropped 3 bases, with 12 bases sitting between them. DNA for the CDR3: TGTGCCAGCTCACCAGAACAGGGATTTACAGATACGCAGTATTTT. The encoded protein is CASSPEQGFTDTQYF. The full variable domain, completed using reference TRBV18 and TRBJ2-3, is NAGVMQNPRHLVRRRGQEARLRCSPMKGHSHVYWYRQLPEEGLKFMVYLQKENIIDESGMPKERFSAEFPKEGPSILRIQQVVRGDSAAYFCASSPEQGFTDTQYFGPGTRLTVL.

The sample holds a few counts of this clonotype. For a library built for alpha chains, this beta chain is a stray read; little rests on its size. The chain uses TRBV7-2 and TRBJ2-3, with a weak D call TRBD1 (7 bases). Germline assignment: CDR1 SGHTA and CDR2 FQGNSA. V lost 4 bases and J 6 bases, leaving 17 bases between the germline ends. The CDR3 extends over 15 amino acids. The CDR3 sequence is CASSSQGRGVDTQYF. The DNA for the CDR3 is TGTGCCAGCAGCTCACAGGGGCGGGGAGTCGATACGCAGTATTTT. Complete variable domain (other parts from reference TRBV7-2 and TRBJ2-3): GAGVSQSPSNKVTEKGKDVELRCDPISGHTALYWYRQSLGQGLEFLIYFQGNSAPDKSGLPSDRFSAERTGGSVSTLTIQRTQQEDSAVYLCASSSQGRGVDTQYFGPGTRLTVL.

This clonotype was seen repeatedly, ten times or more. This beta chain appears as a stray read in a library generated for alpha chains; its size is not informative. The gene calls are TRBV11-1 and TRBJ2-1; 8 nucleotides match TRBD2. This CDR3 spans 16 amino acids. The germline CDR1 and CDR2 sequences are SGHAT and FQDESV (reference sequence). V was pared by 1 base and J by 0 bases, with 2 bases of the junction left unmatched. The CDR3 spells CASSLDSGVSYNEQFF. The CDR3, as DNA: TGTGCCAGCAGCTTAGATAGCGGGGTCTCCTACAATGAGCAGTTCTTC.

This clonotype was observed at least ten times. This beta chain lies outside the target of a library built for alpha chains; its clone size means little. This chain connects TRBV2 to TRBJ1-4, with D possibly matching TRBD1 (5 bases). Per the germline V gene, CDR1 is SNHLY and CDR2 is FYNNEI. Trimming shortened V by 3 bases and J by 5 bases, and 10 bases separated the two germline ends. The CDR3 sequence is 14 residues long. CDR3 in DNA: TGTGCCAGCAGTGATCCCCGGGGGAATGAAAAACTGTTTTTT. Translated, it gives CASSDPRGNEKLFF.

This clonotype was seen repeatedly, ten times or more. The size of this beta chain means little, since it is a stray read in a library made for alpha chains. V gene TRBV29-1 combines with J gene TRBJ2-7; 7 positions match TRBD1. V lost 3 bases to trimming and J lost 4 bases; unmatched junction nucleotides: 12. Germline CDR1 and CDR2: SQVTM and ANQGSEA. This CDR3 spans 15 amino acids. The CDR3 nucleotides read TGCAGCGTTGACGGGGTTGGGACAGAGCCTTACGAGCAGTACTTC. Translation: CSVDGVGTEPYEQYF.

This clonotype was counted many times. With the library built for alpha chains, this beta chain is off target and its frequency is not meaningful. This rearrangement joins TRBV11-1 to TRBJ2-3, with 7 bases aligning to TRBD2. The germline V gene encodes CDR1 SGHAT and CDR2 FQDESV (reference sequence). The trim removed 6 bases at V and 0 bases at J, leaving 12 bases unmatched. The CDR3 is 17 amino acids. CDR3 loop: CASRPEDRDYSTDTQYF. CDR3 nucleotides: TGTGCCAGCAGACCAGAAGACCGGGACTACAGCACAGATACGCAGTATTTT. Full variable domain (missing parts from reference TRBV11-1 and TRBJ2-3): EAEVAQSPRYKITEKSQAVAFWCDPISGHATLYWYRQILGQGPELLVQFQDESVVDDSQLPKDRFSAERLKGVDSTLKIQPAELGDSAMYLCASRPEDRDYSTDTQYFGPGTRLTVL.

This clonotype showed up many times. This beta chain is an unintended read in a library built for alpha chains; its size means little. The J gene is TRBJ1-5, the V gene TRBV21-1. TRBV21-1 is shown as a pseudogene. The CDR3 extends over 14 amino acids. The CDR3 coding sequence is TGTGCCAGCAGCCTCAGAAATCTCAATCAGCCCCAGCATTTT. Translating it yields CASSLRNLNQPQHF.

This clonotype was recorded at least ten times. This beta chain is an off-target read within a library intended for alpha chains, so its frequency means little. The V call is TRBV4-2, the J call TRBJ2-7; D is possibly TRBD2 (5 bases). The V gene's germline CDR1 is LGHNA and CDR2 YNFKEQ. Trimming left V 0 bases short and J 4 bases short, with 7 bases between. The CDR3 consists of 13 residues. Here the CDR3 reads CASSQEGGYEQYF. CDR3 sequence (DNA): TGTGCCAGCAGCCAAGAAGGAGGATACGAGCAGTACTTC.

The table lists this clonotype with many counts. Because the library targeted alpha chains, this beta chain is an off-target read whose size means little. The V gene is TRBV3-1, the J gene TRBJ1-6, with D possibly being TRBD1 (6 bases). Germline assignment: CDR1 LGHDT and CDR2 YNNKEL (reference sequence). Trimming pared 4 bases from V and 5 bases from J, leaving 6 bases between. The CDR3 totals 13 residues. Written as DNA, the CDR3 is TGTGCCAGCAGCCGGACAGATAATTCACCCCTCCACTTT. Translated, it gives CASSRTDNSPLHF.